This entry features one TCR beta chain sequence. In the study's own analysis: It was from reference gene primer amplification that nucleated cell counts were estimated. The data were produced by immunoSEQ multiplex PCR, yet TCRdb's version contains in-frame clones alone and is incomplete. Clone size and the V and J calls come from that table; the DNA yielded D and trimming. The sample lists about 250,000 clones, 88% occurring once. The entry originates in a study of blood T cell repertoires in COVID-19. Study background: Acute and convalescent COVID-19 samples came from the United States, Italy and Spain. PBMCs, B-cell-depleted T cells, or T cells provided the cDNA or gDNA that made up the material.

This CDR3 has 14 amino acids. Germline loops: CDR1 MNHEY, CDR2 SMNVEV (reference sequence). Trimming removed 5 bases from V and 4 bases from J; junction bases left unmatched: 5. This clonotype was obtained from a man older than 75 with acute or convalescent COVID-19. V gene TRBV27 combines with J gene TRBJ1-5, with TRBD1 matching over 7 bases. Sequencing input: peripheral blood. CDR3 DNA sequence: TGTGCCAGCAGTAGAGTACAGGGGAATCAGCCCCAGCATTTT. Encoded protein: CASSRVQGNQPQHF.